Below, 7 T cell receptor beta chains from the same sample are listed, as sequenced in a study of shared clonotypes between healthy human individuals. Sequenced by immunoSEQ multiplex PCR; TCRdb stores in-frame clones only, minus some. Counted here are approximately 460,000 clones, 70% to 80% occurring once; the ten biggest clones make up approximately 12%. The specimen sequenced was PBMCs. These receptors were obtained from a middle-aged woman in good health. Some clones in this sample may be carry-over from other donors' samples.

Notes on this clone: A far larger clone is one base from this, pointing to a likely read error. The V call is TRBV6-1, the J call TRBJ2-5, with D possibly being TRBD1 (10 bases). The germline V gene has CDR1 MNHNS and CDR2 SASEGT. CDR3 length: 16 amino acids. The CDR3 here is CASGEAGGQGYETQYF. In nucleotides, the CDR3 is TGTGCCAGCGGTGAAGCGGGGGGACAGGGGTATGAGACCCAGTACTTC.

The V and J genes are TRBV5-4 and TRBJ1-1; TRBD1 agrees at 8 bases. The trim removed 5 bases at V and 0 bases at J, leaving 6 bases unmatched. Per germline, CDR1 SGHNT and CDR2 YYREEE (reference sequence). This CDR3 is built from 15 residues. The CDR3 DNA is TGTGCCAGCAGAACCCCAGGGGGCATGAACACTGAAGCTTTCTTT. Protein sequence: CASRTPGGMNTEAFF.

The chain employs TRBV7-6 and TRBJ2-1; the D is unclear. Germline CDR1 is SGHVS and CDR2 is FNYEAQ. The V gene lost 5 bases and the J gene lost 10 bases, with 9 bases spanning the gap. The CDR3 contains 11 residues. The CDR3: CASSLDGEQFF. In DNA, the CDR3 is TGTGCCAGCAGCCTAGACGGGGAGCAGTTCTTC.

The chain couples TRBV28 to TRBJ2-1; 9 bases agree with TRBD1. Trimming at V came to 4 bases and at J to 5 bases, leaving 9 bases not matched to a gene. CDR1 and CDR2 from the germline V gene are MDHEN and SYDVKM. The CDR3 sequence is 16 residues long. CDR3 nucleotides: TGTGCCAGCAGTTACCCGGGACAGGGTTTTGACAATGAGCAGTTCTTC. This sequence encodes CASSYPGQGFDNEQFF.

This clone was seen more than once but under ten times. This chain connects TRBV5-6 to TRBJ2-2; D unclear. With 0 bases removed from V and 6 bases from J, the gap between germline ends came to 6 bases. Germline CDR1 and CDR2: SGHDT and YYEEEE. The CDR3 sequence is 13 residues long. Here the CDR3 DNA reads TGTGCCAGCAGCTTGGAAGGGTCCGGGGAGCTGTTTTTT. As protein: CASSLEGSGELFF.

Of note for this clone: One end of the junction varies from germline; a read error may be responsible. V gene TRBV29-1 combines with J gene TRBJ2-1; tentatively, D is TRBD1 (6 bases). Germline V CDR1 and CDR2: SQVTM, ANQGSEA. The length of the CDR3 is 14 residues. This CDR3 reads CSVEGHREYNEQFF. CDR3 in DNA: TGCAGCGTCGAAGGCCACAGGGAATACAATGAGCAGTTCTTC.

The chain employs TRBV7-3 and TRBJ1-3; D perhaps matches TRBD1 (5 bases). The CDR3 is made up of 14 amino acids. Trimming shortened V by 3 bases and J by 0 bases, and 6 bases separated the two germline ends. Germline CDR1 and CDR2: SGHTA and FQGTGA. CDR3 in DNA: TGTGCCAGCAGCTTGGGGGACTCTGGAAACACCATATATTTT. Amino acid sequence: CASSLGDSGNTIYF.